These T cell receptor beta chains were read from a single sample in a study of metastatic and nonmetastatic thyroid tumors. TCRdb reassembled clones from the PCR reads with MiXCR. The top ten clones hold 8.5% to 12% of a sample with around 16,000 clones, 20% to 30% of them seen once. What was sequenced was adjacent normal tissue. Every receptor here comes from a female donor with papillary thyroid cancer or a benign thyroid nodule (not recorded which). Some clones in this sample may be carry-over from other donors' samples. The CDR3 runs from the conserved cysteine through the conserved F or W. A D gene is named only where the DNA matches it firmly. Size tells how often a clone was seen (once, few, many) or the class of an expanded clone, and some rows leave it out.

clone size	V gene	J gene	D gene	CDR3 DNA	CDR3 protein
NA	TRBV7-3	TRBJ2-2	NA	TGTGCCAGCAGCACCGACTCATACACCGGGGAGCTGTTTTTT	CASSTDSYTGELFF
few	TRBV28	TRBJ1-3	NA	TGTGCCAGCAGTTCGCCGGGACTCCACTCTGGAGACACCATATATTTT	CASSSPGLHSGDTIYF
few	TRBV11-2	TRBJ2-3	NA	TGTGCCAGCAGCTTATTTAAGGACTTCACAGATACGCAGTATTTT	CASSLFKDFTDTQYF
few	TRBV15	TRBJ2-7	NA	TGTGCCACCAGTGATACAGGGACGGGAGAGCAGTACTTC	CATSDTGTGEQYF
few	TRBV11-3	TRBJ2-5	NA	TGTGCCAGCAGCTACCCGGACGGTCAAGAGACCCAGTACTTC	CASSYPDGQETQYF
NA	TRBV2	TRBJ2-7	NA	TGTGCCAGCAAGTTAGGTGGGTTCGGGACCTACGAGCAGTACTTC	CASKLGGFGTYEQYF
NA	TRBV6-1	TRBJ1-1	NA	TGTGCCAGCAGTGAAGGGAGAACTGCTTTCTTT	CASSEGRTAFF
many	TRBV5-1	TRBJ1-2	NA	TGCGCCAGCAGCAGCGGGACTAACTATGGCTACACCTTC	CASSSGTNYGYTF
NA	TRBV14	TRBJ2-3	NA	TGTGCCAGCAGCCAAGCTGGGATCGGTACGCAGTATTTT	CASSQAGIGTQYF
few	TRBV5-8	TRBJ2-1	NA	TGTGCCAGCTCCACTGGGGGGTTCTACAATGAGCAGTTCTTC	CASSTGGFYNEQFF
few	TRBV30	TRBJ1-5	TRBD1	TGTGCCTGGAGTGTACAGGGGGCCCCGAATCAGCCCCAGCATTTT	CAWSVQGAPNQPQHF
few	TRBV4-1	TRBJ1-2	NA	TGCGCCAGCAGCCAAGATCGGACAGTCAATTATGGCTACACCTTC	CASSQDRTVNYGYTF
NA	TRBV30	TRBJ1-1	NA	TGTGCCTGGAGACCAGTGGGGGCAGTGAACATGAACACTGAAGCTTTCTTT	CAWRPVGAVNMNTEAFF
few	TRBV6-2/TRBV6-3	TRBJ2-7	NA	TGTGCCAGCAGTTTTACCCGGGACCCTCCTCGCGAGCAGTGCTTC	CASSFTRDPPREQCF
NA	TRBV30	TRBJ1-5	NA	TGTGCCTGGAGTGTACTTGCCTACCCCGAGCAGCCCCAGCATTTT	CAWSVLAYPEQPQHF
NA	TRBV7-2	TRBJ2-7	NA	TGTGCCAGCAGCGAAGGGGGGGGGCCCTACGAGCAGTACTTC	CASSEGGGPYEQYF
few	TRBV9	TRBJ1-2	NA	TGTGCCAGCAGCCAGGGAACTGGGGATGGCTACACCTTC	CASSQGTGDGYTF
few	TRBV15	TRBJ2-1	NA	TGTGCCACCAGCAGAGCGGTGGGTGGGTACAATGAGCAGTTCTTC	CATSRAVGGYNEQFF
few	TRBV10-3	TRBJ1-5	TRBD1	TGTGCCATCAGTACAGGGGACAGCAATGAGCCCCAGCATTTT	CAISTGDSNEPQHF
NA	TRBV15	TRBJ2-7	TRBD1	TGTGCCACCAGCACCCCGGGACAGTACTACGAGCAGTACTTC	CATSTPGQYYEQYF
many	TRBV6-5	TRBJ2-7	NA	TGTGCCAGCAGTTACAGGGGTGGTTACGAGCAGTACTTC	CASSYRGGYEQYF
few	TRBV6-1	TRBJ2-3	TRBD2	TGTGCCAGCATGGGACTAGCGGGAGTGGCAGATACGCAGTATTTT	CASMGLAGVADTQYF
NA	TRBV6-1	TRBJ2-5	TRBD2	TGTGCCAGCAGTGCGGGTTTAGCGGGAGATTTTGGGGAGACCCAGTACTTC	CASSAGLAGDFGETQYF
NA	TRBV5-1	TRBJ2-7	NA	TGCGCCAGCAGCTTGGGTGGGGTGCTCTACGAGCAGTACTTC	CASSLGGVLYEQYF
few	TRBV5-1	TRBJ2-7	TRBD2	TGCGCCAGCAGCTCTCCGGGACTAGGAACCTACGAGCAGTACTTC	CASSSPGLGTYEQYF
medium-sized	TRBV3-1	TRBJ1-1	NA	TGTGCCAGCAGCACGCGGACCGGAAGCACTGAAGCTTTCTTT	CASSTRTGSTEAFF
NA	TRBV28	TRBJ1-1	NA	TGTGCCAGCAGTACCCCACAGGGAGGGATGAACACTGAAGCTTTCTTT	CASSTPQGGMNTEAFF
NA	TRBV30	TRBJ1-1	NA	TGTGCCTGGAGTCCGGGGAAGACGATGAACACTGAAGCTTTCTTT	CAWSPGKTMNTEAFF
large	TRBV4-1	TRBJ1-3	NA	TGCGCCAGCAGCCAAGATGGGTCGAGGTTTCGGCTAGGAAACACCATATATTTT	CASSQDGSRFRLGNTIYF
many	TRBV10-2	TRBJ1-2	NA	TGCGCCAGCAGTGATGACCTCTCCTATGGCTACACCTTC	CASSDDLSYGYTF
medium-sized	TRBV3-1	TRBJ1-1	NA	TGTGCCAGCAGCCAAGGTGGAAGGGGCACTGAAGCTTTCTTT	CASSQGGRGTEAFF
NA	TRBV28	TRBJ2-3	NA	TGTGCCAGCGGGTCTAGCACAGATACGCAGTATTTT	CASGSSTDTQYF
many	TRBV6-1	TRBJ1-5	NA	TGTGCCAGCAGTGAAGCTAGGGTTTCCGTCTATAGCAATCAGCCCCAGCATTTT	CASSEARVSVYSNQPQHF
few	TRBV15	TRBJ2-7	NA	TGTGCCACCAGCAGAGAGGCTGCTAGCTCCTACGAGCAGTACTTC	CATSREAASSYEQYF
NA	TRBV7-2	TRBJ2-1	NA	TGTGCCAGCAGCCCCTACATGAACAATGAGCAGTTCTTC	CASSPYMNNEQFF
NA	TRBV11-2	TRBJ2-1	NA	TGTGCCAGCAGCTTAGAGTATCGGGGGAACCATGAGCAGTTCTTC	CASSLEYRGNHEQFF
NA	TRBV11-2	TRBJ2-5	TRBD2	TGTGCCAGCAGCTCCCGGACAGGGATGGTAGCGGGAGGGGAGACCCAGTACTTC	CASSSRTGMVAGGETQYF
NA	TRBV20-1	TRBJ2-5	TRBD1	TGCAGTGCCAGATGGACAGGGTGCGATGATATGGCAGAGACCCAGTACTTC	CSARWTGCDDMAETQYF
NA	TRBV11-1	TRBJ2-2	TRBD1	TGTGCCAGCAGACCCAGACAGGGGGCGTCCGGGGAGCTGTTTTTT	CASRPRQGASGELFF
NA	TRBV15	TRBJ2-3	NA	TGTGCCACCAGCACCGGACGGGCTGCAGCTAGCACAGATACGCAGTATTTT	CATSTGRAAASTDTQYF
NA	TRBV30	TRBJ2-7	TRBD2	TGTGCCTGGAGTGTAAGGGGACTAGCGGGAGAGGCCCACGAGCAGTACTTC	CAWSVRGLAGEAHEQYF
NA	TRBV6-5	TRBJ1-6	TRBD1	TGTGCCAGCAGTTATCGACCCCGGGACAGGGATTCACCCCTCCACTTT	CASSYRPRDRDSPLHF
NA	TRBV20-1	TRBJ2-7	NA	TGCAGTGCCCTTCTACCGGGGGCCTACGAGCAGTACTTC	CSALLPGAYEQYF